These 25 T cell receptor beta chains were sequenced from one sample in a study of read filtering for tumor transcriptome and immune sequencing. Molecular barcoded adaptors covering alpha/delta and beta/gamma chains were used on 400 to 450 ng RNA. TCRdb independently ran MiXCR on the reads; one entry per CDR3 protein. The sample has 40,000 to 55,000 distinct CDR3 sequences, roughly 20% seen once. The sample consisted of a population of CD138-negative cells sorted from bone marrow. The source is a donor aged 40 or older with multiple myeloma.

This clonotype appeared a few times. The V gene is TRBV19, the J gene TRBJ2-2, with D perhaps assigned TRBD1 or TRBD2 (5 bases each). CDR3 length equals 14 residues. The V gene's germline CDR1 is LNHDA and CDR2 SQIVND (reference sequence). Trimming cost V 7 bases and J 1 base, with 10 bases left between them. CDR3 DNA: TGTGCCAGTAAGAGGGGCGGGAACACCGGGGAGCTGTTTTTT. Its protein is CASKRGGNTGELFF.

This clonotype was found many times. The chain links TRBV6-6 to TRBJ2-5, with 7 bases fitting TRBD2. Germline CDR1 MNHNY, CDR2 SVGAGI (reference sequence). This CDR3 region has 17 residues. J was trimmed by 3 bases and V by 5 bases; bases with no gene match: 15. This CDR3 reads CASSPQMRTRWEETQYF. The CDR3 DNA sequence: TGTGCCAGCAGTCCTCAAATGCGGACTAGATGGGAAGAGACCCAGTACTTC.

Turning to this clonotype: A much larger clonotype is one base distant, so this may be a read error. The CDR3 DNA reads TGCGCCAGCAGCCTTCGAGGAGCGGGCGAGTCCCAGTACTTC. Protein product: CASSLRGAGESQYF. This rearrangement joins TRBV5-1 to TRBJ2-5; D is perhaps TRBD2 (6 bases). This CDR3 region has 14 residues. Germline CDR1 SGHRS, CDR2 YFSETQ. Trimming took off 4 bases at V and 9 bases at J, with 19 bases between the two ends.

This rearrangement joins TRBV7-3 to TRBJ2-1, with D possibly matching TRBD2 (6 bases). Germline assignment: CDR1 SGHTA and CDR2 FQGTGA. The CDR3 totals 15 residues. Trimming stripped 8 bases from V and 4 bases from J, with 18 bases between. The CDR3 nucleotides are TGTGCCAGCTCGGGAGATAACGGGGGATACAATGAGCAGTTCTTC. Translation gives CASSGDNGGYNEQFF.

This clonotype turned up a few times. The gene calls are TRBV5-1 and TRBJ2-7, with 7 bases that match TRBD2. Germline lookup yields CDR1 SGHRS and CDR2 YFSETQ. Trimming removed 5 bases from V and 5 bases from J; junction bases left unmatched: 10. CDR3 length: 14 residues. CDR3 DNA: TGCGCCAGCAGGTCAGCGGGATTTAGCCACGAGCAGTACTTC. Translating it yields CASRSAGFSHEQYF.

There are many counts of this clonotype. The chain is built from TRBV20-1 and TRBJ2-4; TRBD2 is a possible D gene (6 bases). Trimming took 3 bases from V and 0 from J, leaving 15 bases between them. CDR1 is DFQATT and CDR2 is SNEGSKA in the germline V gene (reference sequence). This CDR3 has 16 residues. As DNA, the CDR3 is TGCAGTGCTAGTCGGGGGACTGGGTCAGCCAAAAACATTCAGTACTTC. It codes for CSASRGTGSAKNIQYF.

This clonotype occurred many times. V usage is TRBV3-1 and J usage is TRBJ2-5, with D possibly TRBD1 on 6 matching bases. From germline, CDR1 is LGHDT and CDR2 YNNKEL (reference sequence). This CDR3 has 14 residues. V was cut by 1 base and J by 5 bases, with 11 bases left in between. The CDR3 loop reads CASSQVGGHETQYF. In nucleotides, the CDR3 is TGTGCCAGCAGCCAAGTAGGGGGACATGAGACCCAGTACTTC.

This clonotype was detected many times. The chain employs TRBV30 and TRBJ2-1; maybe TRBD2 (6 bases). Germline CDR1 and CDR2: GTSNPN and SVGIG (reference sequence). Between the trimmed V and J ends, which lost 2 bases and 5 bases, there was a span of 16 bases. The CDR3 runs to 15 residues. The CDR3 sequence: CAWSWRGYRDNEQFF. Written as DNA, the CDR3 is TGTGCCTGGAGTTGGCGGGGCTATCGGGACAATGAGCAGTTCTTC.

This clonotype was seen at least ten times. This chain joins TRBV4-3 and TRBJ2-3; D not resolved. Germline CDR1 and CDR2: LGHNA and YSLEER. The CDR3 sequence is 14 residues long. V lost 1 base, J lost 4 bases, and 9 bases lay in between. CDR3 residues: CASSQGLDSDTQYF. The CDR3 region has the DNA TGCGCCAGCAGCCAAGGTCTAGACTCAGATACGCAGTATTTT.

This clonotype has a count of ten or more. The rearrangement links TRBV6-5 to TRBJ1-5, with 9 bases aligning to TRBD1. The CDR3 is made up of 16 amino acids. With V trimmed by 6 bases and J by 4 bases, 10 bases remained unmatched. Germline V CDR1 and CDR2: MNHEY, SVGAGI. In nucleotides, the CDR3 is TGTGCCAGCAGCCCCCTTTCGGACAGGGGAAATCAGCCCCAGCATTTT. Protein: CASSPLSDRGNQPQHF.

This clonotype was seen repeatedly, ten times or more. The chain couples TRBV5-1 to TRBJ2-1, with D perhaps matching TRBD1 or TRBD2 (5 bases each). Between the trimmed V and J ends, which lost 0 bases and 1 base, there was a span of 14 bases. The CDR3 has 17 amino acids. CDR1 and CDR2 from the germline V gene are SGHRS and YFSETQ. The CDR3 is CASSLAGTGLSYNEQFF. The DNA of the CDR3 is TGCGCCAGCAGCTTGGCGGGGACGGGATTATCCTACAATGAGCAGTTCTTC.

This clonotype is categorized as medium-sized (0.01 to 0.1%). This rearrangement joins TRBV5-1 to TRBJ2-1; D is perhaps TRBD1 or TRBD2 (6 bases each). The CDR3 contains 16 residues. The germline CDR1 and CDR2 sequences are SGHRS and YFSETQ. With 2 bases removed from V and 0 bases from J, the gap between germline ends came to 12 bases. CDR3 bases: TGCGCCAGCAGCTTCACGGGGGCCGACTCCTACAATGAGCAGTTCTTC. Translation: CASSFTGADSYNEQFF. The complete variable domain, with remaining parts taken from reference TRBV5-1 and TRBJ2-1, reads KAGVTQTPRYLIKTRGQQVTLSCSPISGHRSVSWYQQTPGQGLQFLFEYFSETQRNKGNFPGRFSGRQFSNSRSEMNVSTLELGDSALYLCASSFTGADSYNEQFFGPGTRLTVL.

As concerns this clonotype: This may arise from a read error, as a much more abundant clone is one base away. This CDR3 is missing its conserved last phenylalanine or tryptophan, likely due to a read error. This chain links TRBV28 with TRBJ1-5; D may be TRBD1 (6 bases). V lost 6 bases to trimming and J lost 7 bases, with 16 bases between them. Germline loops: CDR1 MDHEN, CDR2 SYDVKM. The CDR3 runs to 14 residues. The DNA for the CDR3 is TGTGCCAGCAGCCCTTCGCAGGGGTTACAGCCCCAGCATTTA. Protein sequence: CASSPSQGLQPQHL.

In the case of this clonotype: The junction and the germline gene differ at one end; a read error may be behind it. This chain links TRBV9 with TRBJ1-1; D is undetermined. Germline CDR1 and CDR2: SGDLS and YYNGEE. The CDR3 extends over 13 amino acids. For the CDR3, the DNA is TGTACCAGCGGCCTACAGCTGAACACTGAAGCTTTCTTT. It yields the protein CTSGLQLNTEAFF.

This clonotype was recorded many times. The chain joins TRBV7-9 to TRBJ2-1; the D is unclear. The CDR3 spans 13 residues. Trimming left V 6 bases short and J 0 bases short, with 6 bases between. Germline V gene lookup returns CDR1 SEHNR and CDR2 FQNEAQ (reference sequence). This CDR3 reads CASSQSSYNEQFF. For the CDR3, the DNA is TGTGCCAGCAGTCAAAGCTCCTACAATGAGCAGTTCTTC.

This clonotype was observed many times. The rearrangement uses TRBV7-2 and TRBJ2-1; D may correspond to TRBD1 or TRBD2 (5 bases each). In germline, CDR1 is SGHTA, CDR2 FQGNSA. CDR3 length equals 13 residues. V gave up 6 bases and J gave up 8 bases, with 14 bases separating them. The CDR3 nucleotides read TGTGCCAGCAGATCGGGGCTTTACGATGAGCAGTTCTTC. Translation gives CASRSGLYDEQFF.

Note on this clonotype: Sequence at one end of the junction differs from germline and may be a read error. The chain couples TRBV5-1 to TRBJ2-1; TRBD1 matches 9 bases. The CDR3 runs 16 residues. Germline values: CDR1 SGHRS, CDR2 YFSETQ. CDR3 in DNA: TGCTCCAGCATCAAAGAGACAGGGGGCTCCTACAATGAGCAGTTCTTC. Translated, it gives CSSIKETGGSYNEQFF.

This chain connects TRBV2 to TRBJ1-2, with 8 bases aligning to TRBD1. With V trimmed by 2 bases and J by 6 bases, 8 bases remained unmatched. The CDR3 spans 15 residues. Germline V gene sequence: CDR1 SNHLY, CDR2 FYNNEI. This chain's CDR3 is CASSEIGQGLHGYTF. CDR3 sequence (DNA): TGTGCCAGCAGTGAAATCGGACAGGGCCTCCATGGCTACACCTTC. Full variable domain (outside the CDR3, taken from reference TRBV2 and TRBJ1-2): EPEVTQTPSHQVTQMGQEVILRCVPISNHLYFYWYRQILGQKVEFLVSFYNNEISEKSEIFDDQFSVERPDGSNFTLKIRSTKLEDSAMYFCASSEIGQGLHGYTFGSGTRLTVV.

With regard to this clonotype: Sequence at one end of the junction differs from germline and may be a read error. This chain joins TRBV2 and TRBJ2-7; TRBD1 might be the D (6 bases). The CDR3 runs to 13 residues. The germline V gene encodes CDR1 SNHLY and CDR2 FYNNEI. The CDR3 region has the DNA TGTGCCAGCGGTGAGGACAGCTCCTACGAGCAGTACTTC. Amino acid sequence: CASGEDSSYEQYF.

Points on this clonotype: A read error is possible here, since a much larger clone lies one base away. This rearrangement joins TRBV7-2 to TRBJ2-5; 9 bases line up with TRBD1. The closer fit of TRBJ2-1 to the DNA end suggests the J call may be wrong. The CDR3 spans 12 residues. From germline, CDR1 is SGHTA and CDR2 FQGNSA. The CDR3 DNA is TGTGCCAGCAGTCGACAGGGGGTGTCCCAGTTCTTC. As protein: CASSRQGVSQFF.

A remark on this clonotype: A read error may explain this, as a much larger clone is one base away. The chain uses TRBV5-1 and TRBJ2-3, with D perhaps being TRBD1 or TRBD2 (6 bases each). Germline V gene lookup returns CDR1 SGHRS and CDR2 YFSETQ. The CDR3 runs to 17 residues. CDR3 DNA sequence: TGCGTCAGCAGCTCCTGGGGGGCAGCTGACGGTCGAGATACGCAGTATTTT. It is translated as CVSSSWGAADGRDTQYF. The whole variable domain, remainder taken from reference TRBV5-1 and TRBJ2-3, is KAGVTQTPRYLIKTRGQQVTLSCSPISGHRSVSWYQQTPGQGLQFLFEYFSETQRNKGNFPGRFSGRQFSNSRSEMNVSTLELGDSALYLCVSSSWGAADGRDTQYFGPGTRLTVL.

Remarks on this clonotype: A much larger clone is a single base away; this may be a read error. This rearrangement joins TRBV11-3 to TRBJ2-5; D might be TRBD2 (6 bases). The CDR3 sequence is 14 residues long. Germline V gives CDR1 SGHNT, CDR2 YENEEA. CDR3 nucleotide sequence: TGTGCCAGCAGCTTAGATAGCGGCCAAGGGACCCAGTACTTC. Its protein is CASSLDSGQGTQYF.

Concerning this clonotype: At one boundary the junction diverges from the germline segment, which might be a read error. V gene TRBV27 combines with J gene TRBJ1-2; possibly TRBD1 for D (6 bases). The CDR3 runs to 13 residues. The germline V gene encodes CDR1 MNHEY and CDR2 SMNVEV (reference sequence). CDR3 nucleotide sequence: TGTGCCAGCAGTAGCAGGGGCAGCTATGGCTACAACTTC. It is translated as CASSSRGSYGYNF.

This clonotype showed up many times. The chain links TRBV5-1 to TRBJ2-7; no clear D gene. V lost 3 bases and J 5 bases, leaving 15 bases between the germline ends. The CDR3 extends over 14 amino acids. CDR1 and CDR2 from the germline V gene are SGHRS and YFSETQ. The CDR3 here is CASSSRHATDEQYF. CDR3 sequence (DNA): TGCGCCAGCAGCTCCCGACATGCCACCGACGAGCAGTACTTC. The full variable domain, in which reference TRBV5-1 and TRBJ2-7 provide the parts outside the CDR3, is KAGVTQTPRYLIKTRGQQVTLSCSPISGHRSVSWYQQTPGQGLQFLFEYFSETQRNKGNFPGRFSGRQFSNSRSEMNVSTLELGDSALYLCASSSRHATDEQYFGPGTRLTVT.

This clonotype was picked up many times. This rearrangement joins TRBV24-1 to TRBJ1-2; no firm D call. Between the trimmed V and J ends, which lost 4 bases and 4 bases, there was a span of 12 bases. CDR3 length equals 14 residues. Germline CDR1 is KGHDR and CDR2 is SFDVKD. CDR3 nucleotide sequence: TGTGCCACCAGTGACTCCGGGCTCAGCTATGGCTACACCTTC. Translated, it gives CATSDSGLSYGYTF.